This T cell receptor (beta chain) was profiled in a study of shared clonotypes between healthy human individuals. CD8 cells classed as naive were CD45RO-negative and positively selected for CCR7, excluding terminally differentiated effector memory CD45RA+ cells. This CDR3 is 15 amino acids long. V was shortened by 1 base and J by 8 bases, with 12 bases between the two germline ends. From germline, CDR1 is SNHLY and CDR2 FYNNEI. Produced via immunoSEQ multiplex PCR; TCRdb's table is partial and in-frame only. Here the sample spans around 2,000,000 clones, roughly 94% being singletons. This sequence originates from a man younger than 35 in good health. Material for sequencing was naive CD8+ T cells sorted from blood. This chain links TRBV2 with TRBJ1-6; tentatively, D is TRBD1 (6 bases). The CDR3 region has the DNA TGTGCCAGCAGTGAAGACGGGGGGCAAGATTCACCCCTCCACTTT. It yields the protein CASSEDGGQDSPLHF.